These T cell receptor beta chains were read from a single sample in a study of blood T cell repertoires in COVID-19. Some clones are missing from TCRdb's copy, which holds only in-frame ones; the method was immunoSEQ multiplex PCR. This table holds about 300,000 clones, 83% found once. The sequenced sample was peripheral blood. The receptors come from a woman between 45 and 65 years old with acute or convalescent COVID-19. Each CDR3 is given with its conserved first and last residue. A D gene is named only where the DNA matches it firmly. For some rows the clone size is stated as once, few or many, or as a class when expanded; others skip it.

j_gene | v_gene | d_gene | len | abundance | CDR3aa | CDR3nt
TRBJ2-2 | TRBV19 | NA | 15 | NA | CASTPPGGRTGELFF | TGTGCCAGTACTCCTCCCGGGGGGCGGACCGGGGAGCTGTTTTTT
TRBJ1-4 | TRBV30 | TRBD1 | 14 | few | CAWSPGGPQEKLFF | TGTGCCTGGAGTCCAGGGGGTCCTCAGGAAAAACTGTTTTTT
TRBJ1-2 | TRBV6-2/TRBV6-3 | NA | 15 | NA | CASSFLSPLTNGYTF | TGTGCCAGCAGTTTTCTATCCCCCCTGACTAATGGCTACACCTTC
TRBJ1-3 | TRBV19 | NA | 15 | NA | CASSSPSGAGNTIYF | TGTGCCAGTAGTTCACCTTCAGGGGCTGGAAACACCATATATTTT
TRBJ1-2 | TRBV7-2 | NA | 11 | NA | CAIGGGTGYTF | TGTGCCATCGGGGGGGGTACGGGCTACACCTTC
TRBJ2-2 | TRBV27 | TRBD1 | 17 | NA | CASRRTGTGTLTGELFF | TGTGCCAGCAGAAGGACCGGGACAGGAACACTCACCGGGGAGCTGTTTTTT
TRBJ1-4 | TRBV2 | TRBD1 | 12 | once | CASSDRGNKLFF | TGTGCCAGCAGCGACAGGGGCAACAAACTGTTTTTT
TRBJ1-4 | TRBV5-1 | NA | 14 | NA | CASSFAGRDEKLFF | TGCGCCAGCAGCTTTGCGGGAAGGGATGAAAAACTGTTTTTT
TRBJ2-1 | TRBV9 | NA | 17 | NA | CASSLRRGSTSSNEQFF | TGTGCCAGCAGCCTCCGGCGGGGTTCTACCTCTAGCAATGAGCAGTTCTTC
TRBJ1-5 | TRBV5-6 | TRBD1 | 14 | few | CASSSDRGAQPQHF | TGTGCCAGCAGCTCGGACAGGGGCGCTCAGCCCCAGCATTTT
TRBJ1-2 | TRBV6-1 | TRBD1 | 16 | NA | CASSDANRGLNYGYTF | TGTGCCAGCAGTGACGCTAACAGGGGGCTTAACTATGGCTACACCTTC
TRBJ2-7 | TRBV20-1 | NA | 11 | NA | CSASSVPEQYF | TGCAGTGCCTCCTCGGTCCCCGAGCAGTACTTC
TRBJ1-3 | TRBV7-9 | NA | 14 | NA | CASSFQGSGNTIYF | TGTGCCAGCAGCTTTCAGGGCTCTGGAAACACCATATATTTT
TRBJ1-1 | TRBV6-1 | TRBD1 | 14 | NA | CASSRDRGYTEAFF | TGTGCCAGCAGCCGGGACAGGGGCTACACTGAAGCTTTCTTT
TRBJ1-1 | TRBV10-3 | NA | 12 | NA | CAAGRMNTEAFF | TGTGCTGCGGGCAGAATGAACACTGAAGCTTTCTTT
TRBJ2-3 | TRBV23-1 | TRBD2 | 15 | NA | CASKMGAGTTDTQYF | TGCGCCAGCAAAATGGGAGCGGGGACCACAGATACGCAGTATTTT
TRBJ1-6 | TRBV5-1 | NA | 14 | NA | CASSAGLSGSPLHF | TGCGCCAGCAGCGCGGGCCTTTCTGGTTCACCCCTCCACTTT
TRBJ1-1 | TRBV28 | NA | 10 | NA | CASSFEEAFF | TGTGCCAGCAGTTTTGAGGAAGCTTTCTTT
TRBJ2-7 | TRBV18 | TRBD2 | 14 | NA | CASSPQRTSVEQYF | TGTGCCAGCTCCCCGCAACGAACTAGCGTCGAGCAGTACTTC
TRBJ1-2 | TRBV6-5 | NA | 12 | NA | CASSPRGSGYTF | TGTGCCAGCAGTCCCAGGGGATCTGGCTACACCTTC
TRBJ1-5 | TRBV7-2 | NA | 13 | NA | CASSTGPDQPQHF | TGTGCCAGCAGCACAGGACCCGATCAGCCCCAGCATTTT
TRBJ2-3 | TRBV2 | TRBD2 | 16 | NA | CASSYLAGGATDTQYF | TGTGCCAGCAGTTACCTAGCGGGGGGTGCCACAGATACGCAGTATTTT
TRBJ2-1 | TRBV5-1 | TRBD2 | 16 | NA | CASSTSTSGRGYEQFF | TGCGCCAGCAGCACCTCAACTAGCGGGAGGGGGTATGAGCAGTTCTTC
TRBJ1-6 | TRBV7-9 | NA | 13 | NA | CASSLRGGSPLHF | TGTGCCAGCAGCTTACGGGGGGGGTCACCCCTCCACTTT
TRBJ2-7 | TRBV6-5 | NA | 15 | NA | CASTADGGSSYEQYF | TGTGCCAGCACCGCGGACGGAGGGAGCTCCTACGAGCAGTACTTC
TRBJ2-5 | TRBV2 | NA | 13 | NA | CASRVDTQETQYF | TGTGCCAGCAGAGTGGACACGCAAGAGACCCAGTACTTC
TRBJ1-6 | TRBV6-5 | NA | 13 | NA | CASSLGSNSPLHF | TGTGCCAGCAGCCTAGGGAGTAATTCACCCCTCCACTTT
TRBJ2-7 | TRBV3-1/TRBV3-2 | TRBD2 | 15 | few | CASSTGLAGTYEQYF | TGTGCCAGCAGCACTGGACTAGCGGGAACCTACGAGCAGTACTTC
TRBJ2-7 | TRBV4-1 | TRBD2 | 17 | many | CASSRGGLAGLGNEQYF | TGCGCCAGCAGCCGAGGGGGACTAGCGGGACTCGGCAACGAGCAGTACTTC
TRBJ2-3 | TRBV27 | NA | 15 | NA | CASSFSQRRADTQYF | TGTGCCAGCAGTTTTAGCCAGAGAAGAGCAGATACGCAGTATTTT